One T cell receptor (beta chain) is described in this entry. V lost 5 bases to trimming and J lost 5 bases; unmatched junction nucleotides: 5. CDR1 and CDR2 (germline): SGHDN, FVKESK. The CDR3 runs 13 residues. 13 Jbeta primers and 60 Vbeta primers were used for the PCR. The repertoire was sequenced with immunoSEQ multiplex PCR; TCRdb's copy has only in-frame clones and lacks some. The table lists about 120,000 clones, around 72% of them singletons. The source of the sample is a study of cytomegalovirus exposure and HLA in healthy donors. Sequenced input: PBMCs. This TCR came from a woman in her forties in good health and CMV-seropositive. The rearrangement joins TRBV14 to TRBJ1-1; 7 bases line up with TRBD1. DNA for the CDR3: TGTGCCAGCAGCATTAGGGGGCGAACTGAAGCTTTCTTT. Translation: CASSIRGRTEAFF.